A single sample gave rise to the 30 T cell receptor beta chains below, sequenced in a study of metastatic and nonmetastatic thyroid tumors. TCRdb reprocessed the PCR reads using MiXCR. The sample holds 3,500 to 5,000 clones; approximately 40% are singletons and the top ten take about 39%. Among the patients, none had received any treatment before thyroid surgery. Sample: tumor tissue. These receptors all come from a male donor with papillary thyroid cancer or a benign thyroid nodule (not recorded which). Some clones in this sample may be carry-over from other donors' samples.

The V and J genes are TRBV7-9 and TRBJ2-4; TRBD2 matches 7 bases. After removal of 6 bases from V and 3 bases from J, the junction contained 8 bases not matched to a gene. This CDR3 spans 15 amino acids. CDR1 and CDR2 from the germline V gene are SEHNR and FQNEAQ (reference sequence). As DNA, the CDR3 is TGTGCCAGCAGTCTAGGGTCGGGGGGCAAAAACATTCAGTACTTC. Its translation: CASSLGSGGKNIQYF.

This chain uses TRBV10-1 with TRBJ2-6; D is unclear. CDR1 is WNHNN, CDR2 SYGVQD, per germline (reference sequence). The CDR3 has 15 amino acids. V was trimmed by 0 bases and J by 0 bases, leaving 3 bases between them. The CDR3 sequence: CASSESNSGANVLTF. DNA for the CDR3: TGCGCCAGCAGTGAGTCGAACTCTGGGGCCAACGTCCTGACTTTC.

As to this clone: Here the CDR3 omits its conserved ending phenylalanine or tryptophan, so a read error is the likely source. This chain joins TRBV5-1 and TRBJ2-2; D gene ambiguous. This CDR3 is 13 amino acids long. The ends were cut back, 3 bases at V and 4 bases at J, with 7 bases in the middle. Germline assignment: CDR1 SGHRS and CDR2 YFSETQ. CDR3 coding DNA: TGCGCCAGCAGCTCACACTTCACCGGGGAGCTGTTTGTT. It translates to CASSSHFTGELFV.

V and J are TRBV19 and TRBJ2-6; no definite D call. This CDR3 is 15 amino acids long. Germline-derived CDR1 and CDR2 are LNHDA and SQIVND (reference sequence). Trimming took off 4 bases at V and 4 bases at J, with 11 bases between the two ends. CDR3 protein: CASSRTRTGANVLTF. As DNA, the CDR3 is TGTGCCAGTAGTAGGACCCGAACGGGGGCCAACGTCCTGACTTTC. The variable domain in full, with the rest retrieved from reference TRBV19 and TRBJ2-6, is DGGITQSPKYLFRKEGQNVTLSCEQNLNHDAMYWYRQDPGQGLRLIYYSQIVNDFQKGDIAEGYSVSREKKESFPLTVTSAQKNPTAFYLCASSRTRTGANVLTFGAGSRLTVL.

The CDR3 reads CASSYGGNSYGYTF. For the CDR3, the DNA is TGTGCCAGCAGTTACGGGGGGAATAGCTATGGCTACACCTTC. V gene TRBV6-2 or TRBV6-3 combines with J gene TRBJ1-2, with D perhaps matching TRBD1 (5 bases). The germline V gene encodes CDR1 MNHEY and CDR2 SVGEGT. V lost 2 bases and J 4 bases, leaving 11 bases between the germline ends. This CDR3 comprises 14 residues.

This clone was counted once. The J gene is TRBJ1-2, the V gene TRBV11-2; D is possibly TRBD1 (6 bases). Deletions cut 5 bases from V and 7 bases from J, with 20 bases between. This CDR3 has 15 amino acids. Germline-derived CDR1 and CDR2 are SGHAT and FQNNGV. The CDR3 nucleotides are TGTGCCAGCAGCAATCGACACCCAGGGGAAGGTGGCTACACCTTC. Translation: CASSNRHPGEGGYTF.

This clone appeared a few times. This chain joins TRBV28 and TRBJ1-2; tentatively, D is TRBD1 (5 bases). CDR3 size: 13 residues. Germline V lookup: CDR1 MDHEN, CDR2 SYDVKM. V lost 1 base and J 10 bases, leaving 13 bases between the germline ends. The CDR3 DNA sequence: TGTGCCAGCAGTTTATTAGGTTCAGGGTTCTACACCTTC. Translating it yields CASSLLGSGFYTF.

The V call is TRBV3-1, the J call TRBJ1-1; TRBD1 agrees at 9 bases. Germline V gives CDR1 LGHDT, CDR2 YNNKEL (reference sequence). V shed 5 bases and J 4 bases; nucleotides not matched to a gene: 2. The CDR3 is 13 amino acids. In nucleotides, the CDR3 is TGTGCCAGCAGCACGACAGGGGGCACTGAAGCTTTCTTT. It specifies CASSTTGGTEAFF.

In this sample, this clone is large. Other DNA variants within this sample encode the same CDR3. The chain recombines TRBV4-1 with TRBJ2-2, with D hard to call. Trimming left V 4 bases short and J 4 bases short, with 4 bases between. The CDR3 has 12 residues. Looked up from germline, CDR1 is MGHRA and CDR2 is YSYEKL. The CDR3 bases are TGCGCCAGCAGCCCCCTCACCGGGGAGCTGTTTTTT. It is translated as CASSPLTGELFF.

The chain joins TRBV5-1 to TRBJ1-2; D is perhaps TRBD1 (6 bases). Germline CDR1 SGHRS, CDR2 YFSETQ. The V end was cut by 3 bases, the J end by 5 bases, with 17 bases between. This CDR3 spans 15 amino acids. CDR3 loop: CASSSGEGIRYGYTF. CDR3 coding DNA: TGCGCCAGCAGCTCAGGGGAGGGGATACGGTATGGCTACACCTTC. Using reference TRBV5-1 and TRBJ1-2 for the parts outside the CDR3, the full variable domain is KAGVTQTPRYLIKTRGQQVTLSCSPISGHRSVSWYQQTPGQGLQFLFEYFSETQRNKGNFPGRFSGRQFSNSRSEMNVSTLELGDSALYLCASSSGEGIRYGYTFGSGTRLTVV.

A few counts support this clone. V is TRBV6-1 and J is TRBJ2-1, with 7 nucleotides matching TRBD2. The germline V gene encodes CDR1 MNHNS and CDR2 SASEGT. The CDR3 covers 15 residues. The J segment lost 2 bases and the V segment lost 7 bases, leaving 8 bases of the junction unmatched. The CDR3 loop reads CASKTGGGPYNEQFF. The CDR3 coding sequence is TGTGCCAGCAAAACGGGGGGAGGGCCCTACAATGAGCAGTTCTTC.

The chain uses TRBV20-1 and TRBJ2-7, with D tentatively TRBD2 (6 bases). This CDR3 is built from 15 residues. The germline V and J ends were trimmed by 6 bases and 7 bases, with 25 bases remaining between them. Germline lookup yields CDR1 DFQATT and CDR2 SNEGSKA (reference sequence). Written as DNA, the CDR3 is TGCAGTGCCAAACAGTCGCGGGGCTGGGACGGGGAGCAGTACTTC. This gives the protein CSAKQSRGWDGEQYF.

V gene TRBV20-1 combines with J gene TRBJ1-1; D is unresolved. The germline V gene has CDR1 DFQATT and CDR2 SNEGSKA (reference sequence). The CDR3 consists of 10 residues. Trimming stripped 1 base from V and 6 bases from J, with 3 bases between. The CDR3 DNA reads TGCAGTGCTAGAGTGGCTGAAGCTTTCTTT. As protein: CSARVAEAFF.

V is TRBV5-1 and J is TRBJ2-5, with 8 positions matching TRBD2. Trimming cost V 5 bases and J 2 bases; bases outside gene matches: 5. Germline V lookup: CDR1 SGHRS, CDR2 YFSETQ. The CDR3 spans 14 residues. CDR3 in DNA: TGCGCCAGCAGTTCCGGGGGGGCTCAAGAGACCCAGTACTTC. This sequence encodes CASSSGGAQETQYF.

CDR3 DNA: TGTGCCAGCAGTTCCACCGGGACAGGAGGTTCACCCCTCCACTTT. Translating it yields CASSSTGTGGSPLHF. The rearrangement uses TRBV6-1 and TRBJ1-6; 8 bases are a match to TRBD1. The CDR3 length is 15 residues. CDR1 is MNHNS and CDR2 is SASEGT in the germline V gene. Trimming took 5 bases from V and 9 from J; bases not matched to a gene: 9.

There are a few counts of this clone. V and J are TRBV6-1 and TRBJ1-2, with TRBD1 matching over 8 bases. CDR1 MNHNS and CDR2 SASEGT come from the germline V gene. This CDR3 region has 12 residues. V dropped 7 bases and J dropped 8; count of bases not matched to a gene: 6. CDR3 protein: CASTRTGSGYTF. The CDR3 DNA reads TGTGCCAGCACAAGGACAGGGAGCGGCTACACCTTC.

This clone occurred a few times. J is TRBJ2-1 and V is TRBV6-1; TRBD1 agrees at 12 bases. This CDR3 has 16 amino acids. Germline values: CDR1 MNHNS, CDR2 SASEGT. V lost 6 bases to trimming and J lost 7 bases; unmatched junction nucleotides: 10. In nucleotides, the CDR3 is TGTGCCAGCAGCACGATAGGGACAGGGGGCATGAATGAGCAGTTCTTC. Its protein product is CASSTIGTGGMNEQFF.

This clone is medium-sized in the sample. The chain joins TRBV29-1 to TRBJ1-4; weak D call: TRBD1 (6 bases). V was trimmed by 6 bases and J by 7 bases, leaving 15 bases between them. The CDR3 extends over 13 amino acids. CDR1 and CDR2 (germline): SQVTM, ANQGSEA. CDR3 sequence (DNA): TGCAGCGTATCTGGGGGCGCAGGTGAAAAACTGTTTTTT. This gives the protein CSVSGGAGEKLFF.

The table lists this clone with a few counts. CDR3 sequence: CASSALGGMGDQETQYF. The CDR3 DNA reads as TGTGCCAGCAGTGCCCTGGGGGGGATGGGGGACCAAGAGACCCAGTACTTC. The J gene is TRBJ2-5, the V gene TRBV6-4; 7 positions match TRBD2. The CDR3 is 17 residues long. The V segment lost 4 bases and the J segment 0 bases; nucleotides outside the gene matches: 11. Germline V lookup: CDR1 MRHNA, CDR2 SNTAGT.

V is TRBV6-2 or TRBV6-3 and J is TRBJ2-1; 14 nucleotides align to TRBD2. J lost 9 bases, V lost 2 bases, and 6 bases had no gene match. The CDR3 length is 16 residues. Germline CDR1 MNHEY, CDR2 SVGEGT. The CDR3 here is CASSYPRTSGGSEQFF. CDR3 bases: TGTGCCAGCAGTTACCCGAGGACTAGCGGGGGGAGTGAGCAGTTCTTC.

V is TRBV5-1 and J is TRBJ1-6; no clear D. Germline CDR1 is SGHRS and CDR2 is YFSETQ. The CDR3 sequence is 16 residues long. The V end was cut by 2 bases, the J end by 0 bases, with 9 bases between. In DNA, the CDR3 is TGCGCCAGCAGCTTATTGCCGGGCTCCTATAATTCACCCCTCCACTTT. Its translation: CASSLLPGSYNSPLHF.

This clone was seen a handful of times. This CDR3 reads CASSAGREWYNEQFF. CDR3 in DNA: TGTGCCAGCAGTGCAGGACGTGAGTGGTACAATGAGCAGTTCTTC. The chain recombines TRBV6-4 with TRBJ2-1; D remains ambiguous. The CDR3 runs to 15 residues. V was trimmed by 4 bases and J by 4 bases, leaving 14 bases between them. Germline CDR1 is MRHNA and CDR2 is SNTAGT.

The V call is TRBV11-2, the J call TRBJ1-2, with D perhaps matching TRBD1 (6 bases). Deletions cut 5 bases from V and 3 bases from J, with 16 bases between. Germline V CDR1 and CDR2: SGHAT, FQNNGV. The CDR3 is made up of 15 amino acids. CDR3 residues: CASSPAGAYDYGYTF. As DNA, the CDR3 is TGTGCCAGCAGCCCCGCGGGGGCGTACGACTATGGCTACACCTTC.

V gene TRBV9 combines with J gene TRBJ1-6; 9 bases fit TRBD1. With V trimmed by 2 bases and J by 7 bases, 1 base remained unmatched. The CDR3 has 14 residues. CDR1 and CDR2 from the germline V gene are SGDLS and YYNGEE. The CDR3 loop reads CASSVGQGNSPLHF. The CDR3 bases are TGTGCCAGCAGCGTGGGACAGGGAAATTCACCCCTCCACTTT.

CDR3 sequence reads: CASSPVDHEQYF. In DNA, the CDR3 is TGTGCCAGCTCACCGGTCGACCACGAGCAGTACTTC. This chain links TRBV18 with TRBJ2-7, with D unresolved. V lost 3 bases and J lost 5, with 8 bases in between. Germline V gene sequence: CDR1 KGHSH, CDR2 LQKENI. The CDR3 consists of 12 residues.

This chain links TRBV28 with TRBJ2-7; D is possibly TRBD2 (5 bases). Germline lookup yields CDR1 MDHEN and CDR2 SYDVKM. V lost 0 bases, J lost 0 bases, and 15 bases lay in between. The CDR3 extends over 17 amino acids. In DNA, the CDR3 is TGTGCCAGCAGTTTATGGGGTAGGAGCGGAAGCTCCTACGAGCAGTACTTC. Protein: CASSLWGRSGSSYEQYF. The full variable domain, its missing parts supplied by reference TRBV28 and TRBJ2-7, is DVKVTQSSRYLVKRTGEKVFLECVQDMDHENMFWYRQDPGLGLRLIYFSYDVKMKEKGDIPEGYSVSREKKERFSLILESASTNQTSMYLCASSLWGRSGSSYEQYFGPGTRLTVT.

The genes are TRBV6-1 and TRBJ1-5; 9 bases align to TRBD1. CDR3 length: 15 amino acids. V shed 9 bases and J 2 bases; nucleotides not matched to a gene: 8. From germline, CDR1 is MNHNS and CDR2 SASEGT. The CDR3 protein is CASTGGALGNQPQHF. The CDR3, as DNA: TGTGCCAGTACAGGGGGCGCACTGGGCAATCAGCCCCAGCATTTT.

The chain employs TRBV6-2 or TRBV6-3 and TRBJ1-2; perhaps TRBD1 as D (5 bases). The CDR3 covers 15 residues. CDR1 and CDR2 (germline): MNHEY, SVGEGT. V gave up 2 bases and J gave up 2 bases, with 12 bases separating them. CDR3 DNA sequence: TGTGCCAGCAGTTACGTGCCCCAGGGAAACTATGGCTACACCTTC. Its translation is CASSYVPQGNYGYTF.

Worth noting for this clone: One junction end does not reproduce the germline sequence, and a read error may be involved. The chain couples TRBV20-1 to TRBJ2-3; tentatively, D is TRBD2 (6 bases). Germline CDR1 reads DFQATT; CDR2 reads SNEGSKA (reference sequence). The CDR3 totals 13 residues. The CDR3 DNA sequence: TGCAGTGCTAGTCCCGGGAGCACAGACACGCAGTATTTT. Residues: CSASPGSTDTQYF.

V usage is TRBV14 and J usage is TRBJ1-2, with TRBD1 matching over 8 bases. Per germline, CDR1 SGHDN and CDR2 FVKESK. The V segment lost 0 bases and the J segment 4 bases; nucleotides outside the gene matches: 4. This CDR3 comprises 15 residues. The CDR3 sequence: CASSQDPGGVYGYTF. The DNA of the CDR3 is TGTGCCAGCAGCCAAGATCCAGGGGGCGTCTATGGCTACACCTTC.